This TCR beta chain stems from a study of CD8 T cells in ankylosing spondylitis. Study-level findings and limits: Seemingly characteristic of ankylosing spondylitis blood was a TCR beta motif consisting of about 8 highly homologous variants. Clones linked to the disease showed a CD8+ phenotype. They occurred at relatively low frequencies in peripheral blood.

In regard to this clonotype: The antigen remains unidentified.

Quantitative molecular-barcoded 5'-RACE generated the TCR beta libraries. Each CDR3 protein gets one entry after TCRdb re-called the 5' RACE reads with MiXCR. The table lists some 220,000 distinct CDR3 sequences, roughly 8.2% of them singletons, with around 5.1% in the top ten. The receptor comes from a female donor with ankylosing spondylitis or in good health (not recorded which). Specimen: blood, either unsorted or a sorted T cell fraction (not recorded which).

CDR3 region: CASTPAGGWYEQYF. The CDR3 nucleotides are TGCGCCAGCACTCCCGCGGGGGGCTGGTACGAGCAGTACTTC. This sequence joins TRBV5-1 and TRBJ2-7; TRBD2 aligns across 8 bases. CDR1 and CDR2 (germline): SGHRS, YFSETQ. The CDR3 loop spans 14 amino acids. The V gene end was trimmed by 6 bases and the J gene end by 4 bases; junction bases not matched to a gene: 9.